The 14 T cell receptor beta chains given below trace back to one sample, sequenced in a study of response to subunit inactivated influenza vaccine. TCRdb called the RT-PCR reads again in MiXCR, with one record for every CDR3 protein. The repertoire consists of about 570,000 distinct CDR3 sequences, with 10% to 15% occurring once and the leading ten covering 10% to 13%. Source: PBMCs from blood, taken on the day of vaccination. The receptors here all came from a man in his fifties who received an inactivated influenza vaccine.

This clonotype occurred a few times. The chain employs TRBV3-1 and TRBJ2-2, with 8 bases identical to TRBD1. The CDR3 is 15 amino acids. The V gene's germline CDR1 is LGHDT and CDR2 YNNKEL (reference sequence). The junction had 12 bases not matched to a gene; V was cut back by 7 bases and J by 8 bases. The CDR3 region has the DNA TGTGCCAGCAAAGACCGGGACAGGATGTCTGGGGAGCTGTTTTTT. Translated: CASKDRDRMSGELFF.

This clonotype occurred many times. The rearrangement uses TRBV29-1 and TRBJ2-1; 9 bases fit TRBD2. The ends lost 7 bases at V and 10 bases at J; junction bases unmatched: 8. Per the germline V gene, CDR1 is SQVTM and CDR2 is ANQGSEA. This CDR3 has 12 residues. The CDR3 loop reads CSAPVAGDEQFF. CDR3 DNA: TGCAGCGCCCCGGTAGCGGGGGACGAGCAGTTCTTC.

The chain carries TRBV28 and TRBJ2-5, with TRBD2 as a possible D gene (5 bases). Between the trimmed V and J ends, which lost 6 bases and 3 bases, there was a span of 11 bases. Germline CDR1 MDHEN, CDR2 SYDVKM. This CDR3 has 13 residues. CDR3 DNA sequence: TGTGCCAGCAGCTACCGGGAAAAAGAGACCCAGTACTTC. Amino acids: CASSYREKETQYF.

This clonotype appeared a few times. V gene TRBV5-1 combines with J gene TRBJ2-7; 12 nucleotides line up with TRBD1. V gave up 2 bases and J gave up 6 bases; unmatched junction bases: 9. CDR1 is SGHRS and CDR2 is YFSETQ in the germline V gene. CDR3 length equals 16 residues. The CDR3 sequence is CASSFQSPGQGAEQYF. CDR3 DNA sequence: TGCGCCAGCAGCTTCCAGAGTCCGGGACAGGGGGCCGAGCAGTACTTC.

The V and J genes are TRBV7-2 and TRBJ2-2; TRBD2 matches at 9 bases. The CDR3 extends over 15 amino acids. Germline V gene data show CDR1 as SGHTA and CDR2 as FQGNSA. The V and J ends lost 3 bases and 3 bases, in that order; junction bases with no gene match: 2. CDR3 in amino acids: CASSFRTSDTGELFF. The CDR3 DNA follows: TGTGCCAGCAGCTTCCGGACTAGCGACACCGGGGAGCTGTTTTTT.

There are many counts of this clonotype. The J gene is TRBJ2-3, the V gene TRBV20-1; TRBD2 aligns across 7 bases. CDR3 length: 13 residues. Unmatched junction bases numbered 4, after V lost 6 bases and J lost 1 base. Germline CDR1 reads DFQATT; CDR2 reads SNEGSKA (reference sequence). The CDR3 DNA is TGCAGTGCCACGAGCGGGGGCACAGATACGCAGTATTTT. Residues: CSATSGGTDTQYF.

There are a few counts of this clonotype. The CDR3 here is CASSPGTRRAKNIQYF. The CDR3 DNA reads TGTGCCAGCAGCCCAGGGACCCGGCGGGCCAAAAACATTCAGTACTTC. The V and J genes are TRBV12-3 or TRBV12-4 and TRBJ2-4; D tentatively fits TRBD1 or TRBD2 (5 bases each). Trimming removed 6 bases at V and 1 base at J, with 16 bases between. This CDR3 contains 16 residues.

The chain recombines TRBV19 with TRBJ2-7; 7 nucleotides agree with TRBD1. The CDR3 has 15 residues. Trimming at V came to 8 bases and at J to 3 bases, leaving 13 bases not matched to a gene. Per the germline V gene, CDR1 is LNHDA and CDR2 is SQIVND (reference sequence). CDR3 loop: CASGTATQPFYEQYF. DNA of the CDR3: TGTGCCAGTGGGACAGCAACCCAACCTTTCTACGAGCAGTACTTC.

The chain carries TRBV3-1 and TRBJ2-1, with D perhaps TRBD2 (6 bases). This CDR3 is 16 amino acids long. Germline values: CDR1 LGHDT, CDR2 YNNKEL (reference sequence). V dropped 4 bases and J dropped 7 bases, with 20 bases sitting between them. Written as DNA, the CDR3 is TGTGCCAGCAGCCCCTATGGGGGGAGTGGTTCGAATGAGCAGTTCTTC. It encodes CASSPYGGSGSNEQFF.

To note about this clonotype: The junction and the germline gene differ at one end; a read error may be behind it. The CDR3 region is CASTYWLGVMNSEAFF. The DNA of the CDR3 is TGTGCCAGTACCTACTGGTTGGGGGTTATGAACAGTGAAGCTTTCTTT. The J gene is TRBJ1-1, the V gene TRBV19, with TRBD1 as a possible D gene (5 bases). Germline V gene data show CDR1 as LNHDA and CDR2 as SQIVND (reference sequence). This CDR3 region has 16 residues.

The chain employs TRBV6-5 and TRBJ1-1; D ambiguous. The CDR3 is 14 amino acids. The germline V gene has CDR1 MNHEY and CDR2 SVGAGI. V gave up 4 bases and J gave up 4 bases, with 13 bases separating them. CDR3: CASSFGKAGTEAFF. The CDR3 DNA reads TGTGCCAGCAGTTTTGGCAAGGCGGGCACTGAAGCTTTCTTT.

The chain joins TRBV9 to TRBJ2-3; D may be TRBD2 (5 bases). CDR1 and CDR2 (germline): SGDLS, YYNGEE. This CDR3 is built from 17 residues. The ends were cut back, 2 bases at V and 1 base at J, with 17 bases in the middle. The CDR3 reads CASSVAMRASGTDTQYF. As DNA, the CDR3 is TGTGCCAGCAGCGTGGCGATGAGGGCGTCGGGCACAGATACGCAGTATTTT.

The J gene is TRBJ1-1, the V gene TRBV6-2 or TRBV6-3; 7 nucleotides match TRBD1. Unmatched junction bases numbered 3, after V lost 7 bases and J lost 1 base. This CDR3 has 13 residues. Germline CDR1 MNHEY, CDR2 SVGEGT. CDR3 bases: TGTGCCAGCAAAACAGGGGCGAACACTGAAGCTTTCTTT. Translating it yields CASKTGANTEAFF.

In this sample, this clonotype turned up a few times. The chain joins TRBV5-1 to TRBJ1-4, with unresolved D. Germline values: CDR1 SGHRS, CDR2 YFSETQ. This CDR3 is built from 15 residues. Trimming cost V 2 bases and J 4 bases, with 12 bases left between them. The CDR3 sequence is CASSFTAAYNEKLFF. CDR3 coding DNA: TGCGCCAGCAGCTTTACGGCAGCCTATAATGAAAAACTGTTTTTT.